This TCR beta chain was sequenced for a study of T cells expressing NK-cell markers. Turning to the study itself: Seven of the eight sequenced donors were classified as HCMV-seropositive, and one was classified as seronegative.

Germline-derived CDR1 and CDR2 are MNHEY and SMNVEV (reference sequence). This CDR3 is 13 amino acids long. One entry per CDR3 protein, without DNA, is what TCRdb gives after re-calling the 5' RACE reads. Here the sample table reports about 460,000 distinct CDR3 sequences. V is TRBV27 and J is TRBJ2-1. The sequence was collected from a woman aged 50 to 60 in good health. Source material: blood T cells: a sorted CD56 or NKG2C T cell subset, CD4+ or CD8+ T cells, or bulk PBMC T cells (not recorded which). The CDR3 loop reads CASSREHYNEQFF.